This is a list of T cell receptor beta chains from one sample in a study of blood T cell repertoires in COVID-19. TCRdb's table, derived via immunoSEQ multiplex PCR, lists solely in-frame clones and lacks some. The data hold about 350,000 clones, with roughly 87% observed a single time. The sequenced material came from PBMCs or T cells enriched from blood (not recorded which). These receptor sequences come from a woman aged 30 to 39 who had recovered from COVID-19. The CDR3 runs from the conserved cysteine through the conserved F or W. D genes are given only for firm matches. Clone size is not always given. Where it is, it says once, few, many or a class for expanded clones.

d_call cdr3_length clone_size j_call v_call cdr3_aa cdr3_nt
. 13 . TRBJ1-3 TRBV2 CASNPGSGNTIYF TGTGCCAGCAATCCGGGCTCTGGAAACACCATATATTTT
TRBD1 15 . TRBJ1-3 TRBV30 CAWSVGTGSGNTIYF TGTGCCTGGAGTGTTGGGACAGGGAGCGGAAACACCATATATTTT
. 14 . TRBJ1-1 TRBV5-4 CASSQELQAPEAFF TGTGCCAGCAGCCAAGAATTACAGGCCCCTGAAGCTTTCTTT
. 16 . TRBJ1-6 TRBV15 CATSATAKTAGSPLHF TGTGCCACCAGCGCAACGGCGAAGACAGCAGGCTCACCCCTCCACTTT
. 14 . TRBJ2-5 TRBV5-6 CASSSGVLQETQYF TGTGCCAGCAGCTCCGGGGTCCTCCAAGAGACCCAGTACTTC
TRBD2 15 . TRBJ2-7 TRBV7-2 CASSYRTSGAREQYF TGTGCCAGCAGCTACCGGACTAGCGGGGCTCGAGAGCAGTACTTC
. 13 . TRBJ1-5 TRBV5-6 CASSGGNTQPQHF TGTGCCAGCAGCGGCGGCAATACTCAGCCCCAGCATTTT
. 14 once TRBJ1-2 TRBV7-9 CASSRGGADYGYTF TGTGCCAGCAGCAGAGGGGGGGCAGACTATGGCTACACCTTC
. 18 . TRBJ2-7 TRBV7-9 CASSGPGGGGPSSYEQYF TGTGCCAGCAGCGGCCCCGGGGGCGGGGGCCCGTCCTCCTACGAGCAGTACTTC
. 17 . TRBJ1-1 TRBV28 CASSLSQPRDMNTEAFF TGTGCCAGCAGTTTATCACAGCCACGGGACATGAACACTGAAGCTTTCTTT
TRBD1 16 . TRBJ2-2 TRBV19 CASSSRTGGGPGELFF TGTGCCAGTAGTTCCCGGACAGGGGGTGGCCCCGGGGAGCTGTTTTTT
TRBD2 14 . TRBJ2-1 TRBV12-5 CASAIAGGRDEQFF TGTGCTAGTGCCATAGCGGGGGGGCGGGATGAGCAGTTCTTC
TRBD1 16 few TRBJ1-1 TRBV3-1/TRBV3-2 CASSPGTGYLGAEAFF TGTGCCAGCAGCCCGGGGACAGGCTACCTGGGCGCTGAAGCTTTCTTT
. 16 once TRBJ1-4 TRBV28 CASSSGGEFVYEKLFF TGTGCCAGCAGTTCTGGGGGCGAGTTCGTCTATGAAAAACTGTTTTTT
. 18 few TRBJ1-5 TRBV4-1 CASSQDNIGGWSNQPQHF TGCGCCAGCAGCCAAGATAATATCGGGGGTTGGAGCAATCAGCCCCAGCATTTT
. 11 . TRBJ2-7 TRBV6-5 CASRLSYEQYF TGTGCCAGCAGGCTTAGTTACGAGCAGTACTTC
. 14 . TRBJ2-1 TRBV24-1 CATKDSSSYNEQFF TGTGCCACCAAGGACTCGAGCTCCTACAATGAGCAGTTCTTC
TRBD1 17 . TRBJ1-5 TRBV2 CASSEERTGAFNQPQHF TGTGCCAGCAGTGAAGAGAGGACAGGCGCTTTCAATCAGCCCCAGCATTTT
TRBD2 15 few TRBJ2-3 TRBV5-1 CASSFSGGASDTQYF TGCGCCAGCAGCTTTAGCGGGGGGGCCTCAGATACGCAGTATTTT
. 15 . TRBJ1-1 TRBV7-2 CASSLGGRGNTEAFF TGTGCCAGCAGCTTAGGAGGGCGCGGGAACACTGAAGCTTTCTTT
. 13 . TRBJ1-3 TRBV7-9 CASSDRDRNTIYF TGTGCCAGCAGCGACCGGGACAGAAACACCATATATTTT
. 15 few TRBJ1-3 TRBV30 CAWSQTSSSGNTIYF TGTGCCTGGAGTCAGACTTCCAGCTCTGGAAACACCATATATTTT
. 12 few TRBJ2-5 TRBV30 CAWSAIQETQYF TGTGCCTGGAGTGCAATCCAAGAGACCCAGTACTTC
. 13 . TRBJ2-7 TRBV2 CASSEALTHEQYF TGTGCCAGCAGTGAAGCGCTAACCCACGAGCAGTACTTC
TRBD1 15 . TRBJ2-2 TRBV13 CASSLRGPITGELFF TGTGCCAGCAGCTTGAGGGGGCCGATCACCGGGGAGCTGTTTTTT
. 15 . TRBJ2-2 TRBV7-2 CASKTGGQNTGELFF TGTGCCAGCAAAACGGGGGGACAGAACACCGGGGAGCTGTTTTTT
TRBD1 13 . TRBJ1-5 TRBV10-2 CASSGTGGQPQHF TGCGCCAGCAGTGGGACAGGCGGTCAGCCCCAGCATTTT
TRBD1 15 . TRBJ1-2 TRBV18 CASSPGTDRAWGYTF TGTGCCAGCTCACCGGGAACCGACAGGGCTTGGGGCTACACCTTC
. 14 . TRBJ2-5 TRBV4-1 CASSEERVAETQYF TGCGCCAGCAGCGAAGAGAGGGTAGCGGAGACCCAGTACTTC
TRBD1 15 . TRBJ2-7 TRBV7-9 CASSLALDRVHEQYF TGTGCCAGCAGCTTGGCGCTAGACAGGGTCCACGAGCAGTACTTC
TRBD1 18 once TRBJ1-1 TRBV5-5 CASSGFPGGRRLNTEAFF TGTGCCAGCAGCGGGTTTCCAGGGGGACGGAGGCTGAACACTGAAGCTTTCTTT
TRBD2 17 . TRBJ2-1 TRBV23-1 CASSQSSSGGAENEQFF TGCGCCAGCAGTCAATCGTCTAGCGGGGGGGCCGAGAATGAGCAGTTCTTC
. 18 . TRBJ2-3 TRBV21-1 CAIPGLAGALAFTDTQYF TGTGCCATCCCGGGACTAGCGGGGGCCCTAGCCTTCACAGATACGCAGTATTTT
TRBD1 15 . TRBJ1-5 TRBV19 CASSISRGWGQPQHF TGTGCCAGTAGTATTAGCAGGGGGTGGGGTCAGCCCCAGCATTTT
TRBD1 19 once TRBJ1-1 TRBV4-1 CASSHRGLQGKGMNTEAFF TGCGCCAGCAGCCATCGGGGGTTACAGGGGAAAGGGATGAACACTGAAGCTTTCTTT
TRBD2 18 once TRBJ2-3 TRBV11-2 CASSLLMSSGGLTDTQYF TGTGCCAGCAGCTTACTGATGTCTAGCGGGGGCCTCACAGATACGCAGTATTTT
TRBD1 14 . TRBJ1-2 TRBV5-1 CASSLDRGNYGYTF TGCGCCAGCAGCTTGGACAGGGGGAACTATGGCTACACCTTC
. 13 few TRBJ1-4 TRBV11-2 CASSRTYNEKLFF TGTGCCAGCAGCCGGACTTACAATGAAAAACTGTTTTTT
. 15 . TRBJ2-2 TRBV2 CASSGGRGRTGELFF TGTGCCAGCAGTGGGGGGCGCGGTCGGACCGGGGAGCTGTTTTTT
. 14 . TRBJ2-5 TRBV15 CATSRGGSQETQYF TGTGCCACCAGCAGAGGTGGGAGTCAAGAGACCCAGTACTTC
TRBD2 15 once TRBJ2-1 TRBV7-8 CASSLGDYSSSEQFF TGTGCCAGCAGCTTAGGGGACTACTCATCAAGTGAGCAGTTCTTC
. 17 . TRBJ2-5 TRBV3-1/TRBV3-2 CASSQERPGPYQETQYF TGTGCCAGCAGCCAAGAGCGGCCAGGGCCGTACCAAGAGACCCAGTACTTC
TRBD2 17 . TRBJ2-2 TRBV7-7 CASSLVPGGASAGELFF TGTGCCAGCAGCTTAGTCCCCGGGGGGGCGTCGGCCGGGGAGCTGTTTTTT
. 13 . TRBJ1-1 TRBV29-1 CSVERAGKVQAFF TGCAGCGTTGAAAGGGCGGGGAAAGTTCAAGCTTTCTTT
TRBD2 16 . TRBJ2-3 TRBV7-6 CASSLASGGRGDTQYF TGTGCCAGCAGCTTAGCTAGCGGGGGTCGCGGAGATACGCAGTATTTT
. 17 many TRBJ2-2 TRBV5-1 CASSLMGGQRNTGELFF TGCGCCAGCAGCTTGATGGGGGGACAGCGGAACACCGGGGAGCTGTTTTTT
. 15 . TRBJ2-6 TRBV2 CASRLQGSGANVLTF TGTGCCAGCAGATTACAGGGATCTGGGGCCAACGTCCTGACTTTC
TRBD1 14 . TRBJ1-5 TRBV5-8 CASSHGQGFQPQHF TGTGCCAGCAGTCACGGACAGGGGTTTCAGCCCCAGCATTTT
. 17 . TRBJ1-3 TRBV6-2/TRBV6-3 CASSWRQAPGRGNTIYF TGTGCCAGCAGTTGGAGACAGGCGCCGGGGAGAGGAAACACCATATATTTT
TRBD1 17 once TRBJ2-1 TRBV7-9 CASSDPGTGLSYNEQFF TGTGCCAGCAGCGATCCCGGGACAGGGTTAAGCTACAATGAGCAGTTCTTC
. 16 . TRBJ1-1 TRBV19 CASIESYGQLNTEAFF TGTGCCAGTATTGAATCTTATGGGCAGCTGAACACTGAAGCTTTCTTT
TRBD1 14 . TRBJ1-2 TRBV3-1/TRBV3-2 CASTRTGGEYGYTF TGTGCCAGCACCCGGACAGGGGGCGAGTATGGCTACACCTTC
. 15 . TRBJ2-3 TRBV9 CASSVEGRDTDTQYF TGTGCCAGCAGCGTAGAGGGGCGAGACACAGATACGCAGTATTTT
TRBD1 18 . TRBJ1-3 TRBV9 CASSPSPGTGFSGNTIYF TGTGCCAGCAGCCCGAGTCCCGGGACAGGTTTCTCTGGAAACACCATATATTTT
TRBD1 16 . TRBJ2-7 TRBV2 CASSERDRGSNYEQYF TGTGCCAGCAGCGAGCGGGACAGGGGGAGTAACTACGAGCAGTACTTC
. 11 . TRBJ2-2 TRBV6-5 CASSGMGELFF TGTGCCAGCAGCGGTATGGGGGAGCTGTTTTTT
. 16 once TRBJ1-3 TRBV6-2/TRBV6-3 CASSPLRPSGGNTIYF TGTGCCAGCAGTCCCCTGCGCCCTTCGGGAGGAAACACCATATATTTT
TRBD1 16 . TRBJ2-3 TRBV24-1 CATSDPGQGATDTQYF TGTGCCACCAGTGACCCAGGACAGGGTGCCACAGATACGCAGTATTTT
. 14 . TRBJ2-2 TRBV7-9 CASSFTGLRGELFF TGTGCCAGCAGTTTCACAGGGCTTAGAGGGGAGCTGTTTTTT